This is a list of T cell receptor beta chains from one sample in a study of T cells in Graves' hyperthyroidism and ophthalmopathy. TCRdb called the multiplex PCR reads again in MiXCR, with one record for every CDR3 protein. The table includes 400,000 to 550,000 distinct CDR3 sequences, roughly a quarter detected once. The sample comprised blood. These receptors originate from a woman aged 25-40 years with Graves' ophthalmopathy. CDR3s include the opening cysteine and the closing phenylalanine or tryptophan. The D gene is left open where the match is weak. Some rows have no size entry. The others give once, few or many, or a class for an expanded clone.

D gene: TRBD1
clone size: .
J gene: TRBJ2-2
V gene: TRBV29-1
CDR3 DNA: TGCAGCGCAGGACAGGGAACCGGGGAGCTGTTTTTT
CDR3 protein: CSAGQGTGELFF

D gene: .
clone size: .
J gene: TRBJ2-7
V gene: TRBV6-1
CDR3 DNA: TGTGCCAGCAGTGAAAACAGTTACGAGCAGTACTTC
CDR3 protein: CASSENSYEQYF

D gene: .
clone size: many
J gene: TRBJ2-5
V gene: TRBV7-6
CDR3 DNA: TGTGCCAGCAGCTTATCTTCGGTGGGGTTGCAAGAGACCCAGTACTTC
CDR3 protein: CASSLSSVGLQETQYF

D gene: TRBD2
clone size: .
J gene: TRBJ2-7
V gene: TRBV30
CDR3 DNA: TGTGCCTGGAGTGGGGGACTAGCGGGCTACGAGCAGTACTTC
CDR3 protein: CAWSGGLAGYEQYF

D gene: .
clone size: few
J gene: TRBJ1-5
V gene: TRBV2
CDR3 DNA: TGTGCCAGCAGTGAACAGGTGAGGGGCAATCAGCCCCAGCATTTT
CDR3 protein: CASSEQVRGNQPQHF

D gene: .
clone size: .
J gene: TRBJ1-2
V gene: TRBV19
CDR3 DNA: TGTGCCATACGGCGGGACTATGGCTACACCTTC
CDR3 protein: CAIRRDYGYTF

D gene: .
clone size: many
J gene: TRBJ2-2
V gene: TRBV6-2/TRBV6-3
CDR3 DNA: TGTGCCAGCAGTTATCCAAGGGGGTGGACCGGGGAGCTGTTTTTT
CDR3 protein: CASSYPRGWTGELFF

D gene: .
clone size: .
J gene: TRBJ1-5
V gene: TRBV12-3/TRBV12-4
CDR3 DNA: TGTGCCAGCAGTCGGGCATTAAAGCAGCCCCAGCATTTT
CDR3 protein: CASSRALKQPQHF

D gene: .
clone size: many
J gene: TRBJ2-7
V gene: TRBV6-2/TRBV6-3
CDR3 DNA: TGTGCCAGCAGTTACTCTCTCCCGGGACGGCCCGGACCTAACGAGCAGTACTTC
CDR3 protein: CASSYSLPGRPGPNEQYF

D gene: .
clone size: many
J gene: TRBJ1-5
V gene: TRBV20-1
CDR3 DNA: TGCAGTGCTAGTCCGGGGGGCTGGGGTCAGCCCCAGCATTTT
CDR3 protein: CSASPGGWGQPQHF

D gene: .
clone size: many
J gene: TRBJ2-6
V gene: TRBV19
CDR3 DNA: TGTGCCAGTAGTCGGCAGGCCTTCCACTCTGGGGCCAACGTCCTGACTTTC
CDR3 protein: CASSRQAFHSGANVLTF

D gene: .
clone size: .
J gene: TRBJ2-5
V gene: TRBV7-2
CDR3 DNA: TGTGCCAGCAGCTTGTCTAGATGGCAAGAGACCCAGTACTTC
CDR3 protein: CASSLSRWQETQYF

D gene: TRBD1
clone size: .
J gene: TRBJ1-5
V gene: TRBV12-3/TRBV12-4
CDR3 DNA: TGTGCCAGCAGTCCCACAGGGGAAGGGACCCAGCATTTT
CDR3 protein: CASSPTGEGTQHF

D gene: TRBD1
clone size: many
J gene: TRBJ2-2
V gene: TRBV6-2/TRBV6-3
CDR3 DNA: TGTGCCAGCAGTTATATACAAGGGGCAGGGGGAAGAACCGGGGAGCTGTTTTTT
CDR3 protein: CASSYIQGAGGRTGELFF

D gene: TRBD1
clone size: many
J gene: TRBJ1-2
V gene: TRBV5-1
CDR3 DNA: TGCGCCAGCAGCTTGGCGCTTACAGGGGGCTATGGCTACACCTTC
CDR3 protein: CASSLALTGGYGYTF

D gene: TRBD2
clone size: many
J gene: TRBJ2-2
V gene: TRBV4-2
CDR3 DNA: TGTGCCAGCAGCCGGCGGGGGGGCCGGGAAACCGGGGAGCTGTTTTTT
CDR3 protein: CASSRRGGRETGELFF

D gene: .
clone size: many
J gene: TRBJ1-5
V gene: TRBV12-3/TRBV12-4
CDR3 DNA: TGTGCCAGCAGGTCGACCCGTTTCGATCAGCCCCAGCATTTT
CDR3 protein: CASRSTRFDQPQHF

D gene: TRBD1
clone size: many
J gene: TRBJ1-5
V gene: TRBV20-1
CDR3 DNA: TGCAGTGCCAGGATTGTAACATTGTGGGGACAGGGGTCAAATCAGCCCCAGCATTTT
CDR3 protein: CSARIVTLWGQGSNQPQHF

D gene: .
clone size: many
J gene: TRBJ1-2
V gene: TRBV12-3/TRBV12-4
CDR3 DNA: TGTGCCAGCAGTTTGCGACTTATTAACTATGGCTACACCTTC
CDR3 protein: CASSLRLINYGYTF

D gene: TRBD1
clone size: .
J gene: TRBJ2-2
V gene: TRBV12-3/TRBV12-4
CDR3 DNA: TGTGCCAGCAGCATGACAGGGGGTTTCGGGGAGCTGTTTTTT
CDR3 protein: CASSMTGGFGELFF